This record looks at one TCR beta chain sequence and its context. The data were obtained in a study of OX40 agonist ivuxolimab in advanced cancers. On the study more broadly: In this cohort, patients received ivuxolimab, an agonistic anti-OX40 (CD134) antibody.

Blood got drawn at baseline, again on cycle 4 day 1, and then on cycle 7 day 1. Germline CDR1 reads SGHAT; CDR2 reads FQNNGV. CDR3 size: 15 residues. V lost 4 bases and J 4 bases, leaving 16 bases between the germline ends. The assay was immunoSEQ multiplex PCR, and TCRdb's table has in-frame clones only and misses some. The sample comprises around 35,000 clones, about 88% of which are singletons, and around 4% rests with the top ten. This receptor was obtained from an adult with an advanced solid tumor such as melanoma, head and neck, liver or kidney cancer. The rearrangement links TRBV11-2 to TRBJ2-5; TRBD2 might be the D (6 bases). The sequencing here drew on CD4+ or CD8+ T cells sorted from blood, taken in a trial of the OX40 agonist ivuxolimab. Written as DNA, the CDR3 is TGTGCCAGCAGCTCTAGGATGGGAGGAGGAGAGACCCAGTACTTC. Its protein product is CASSSRMGGGETQYF.